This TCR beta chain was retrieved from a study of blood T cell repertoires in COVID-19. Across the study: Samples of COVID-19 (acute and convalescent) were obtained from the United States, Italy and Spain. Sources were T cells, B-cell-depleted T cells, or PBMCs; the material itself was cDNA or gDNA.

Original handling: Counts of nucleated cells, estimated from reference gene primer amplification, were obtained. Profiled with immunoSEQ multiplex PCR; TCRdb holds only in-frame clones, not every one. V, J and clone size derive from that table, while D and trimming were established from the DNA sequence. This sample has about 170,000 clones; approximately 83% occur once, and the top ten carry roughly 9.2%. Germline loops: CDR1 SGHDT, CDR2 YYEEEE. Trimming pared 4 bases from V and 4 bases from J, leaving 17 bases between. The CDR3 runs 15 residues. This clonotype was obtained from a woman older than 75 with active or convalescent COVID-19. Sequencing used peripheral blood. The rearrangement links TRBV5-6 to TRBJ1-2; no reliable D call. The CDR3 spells CASSTQAVPVYGYTF. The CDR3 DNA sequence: TGTGCCAGCAGCACCCAGGCAGTTCCGGTCTATGGCTACACCTTC.